The next 30 T cell receptor beta chains were all read from a single sample in a study of cytomegalovirus exposure and HLA in healthy donors (dated by TCRdb to about 2017). Preparation of the library involved the immunoSEQ multiplex PCR assay. In TCRdb, the immuneACCESS table is reduced to in-frame sequences with V and J assigned. These tables do not hold every clone; where another copy was compared, an unresolved V gene accounts for under half, and the others remain unexplained. For this sample the table gives roughly 220,000 clones, of which just over 90% were detected only once. The ten largest clones take up around 1.1% of the sample. The material sequenced was PBMCs. These receptor sequences come from a woman under 30 in good health and CMV-seronegative.

The chain employs TRBV7-9 and TRBJ1-2; D ambiguous. V lost 1 base to trimming and J lost 6 bases, with 6 bases between them. CDR1 and CDR2 (germline): SEHNR, FQNEAQ (reference sequence). This CDR3 region has 12 residues. The CDR3 protein is CASSLELNGYTF. Written as DNA, the CDR3 is TGTGCCAGCAGCTTAGAACTAAATGGCTACACCTTC.

The genes are TRBV10-3 and TRBJ1-5; no clear D gene. This CDR3 comprises 16 residues. V shed 3 bases and J shed 2 bases, with 14 bases lying between them. The germline CDR1 and CDR2 sequences are ENHRY and SYGVKD. The CDR3 here is CAISDGRSVGNQPQHF. CDR3 DNA sequence: TGTGCCATCAGTGATGGGAGGTCGGTGGGCAATCAGCCCCAGCATTTT.

This chain uses TRBV2 with TRBJ2-3, with 12 bases lining up with TRBD2. Germline V gene lookup returns CDR1 SNHLY and CDR2 FYNNEI. This CDR3 spans 19 amino acids. After removal of 6 bases from V and 4 bases from J, the junction contained 17 bases not matched to a gene. The DNA of the CDR3 is TGTGCCAGCAGCCCCGGACTAGCGGGACCCTCGGGGGCCGCAGATACGCAGTATTTT. Residues: CASSPGLAGPSGAADTQYF. Variable domain in full (rest from reference TRBV2 and TRBJ2-3): EPEVTQTPSHQVTQMGQEVILRCVPISNHLYFYWYRQILGQKVEFLVSFYNNEISEKSEIFDDQFSVERPDGSNFTLKIRSTKLEDSAMYFCASSPGLAGPSGAADTQYFGPGTRLTVL.

The chain combines TRBV7-9 with TRBJ2-7; no clear D. Germline V gives CDR1 SEHNR, CDR2 FQNEAQ (reference sequence). The CDR3 contains 12 residues. The V end lost 5 bases, the J end lost 6 bases, and 11 bases lay between the germline ends. CDR3 sequence reads: CASSPSSPEQYF. CDR3 nucleotide sequence: TGTGCCAGCAGCCCCAGTTCGCCCGAGCAGTACTTC.

A word on this clone: This specimen includes other DNA sequences encoding the same CDR3. The genes are TRBV30 and TRBJ1-1, with 7 bases that match TRBD1. CDR3 length: 13 residues. V shed 1 base, J shed 1 base, and the junction held 0 bases outside the gene matches. CDR1 is GTSNPN, CDR2 SVGIG, per germline (reference sequence). CDR3 residues: CAWSGQGNTEAFF. The CDR3 DNA reads TGTGCCTGGAGTGGACAGGGGAACACTGAAGCTTTCTTT.

The CDR3 sequence: CASSLSSEQYF. In DNA, the CDR3 is TGTGCCAGCAGCCTGAGTAGCGAGCAGTACTTC. This chain uses TRBV7-2 with TRBJ2-7, with D uncertain. The CDR3 consists of 11 residues. Germline V gene data show CDR1 as SGHTA and CDR2 as FQGNSA. Between the trimmed V and J ends, which lost 5 bases and 6 bases, there was a span of 8 bases.

V is TRBV10-3 and J is TRBJ2-1, with a possible D match to TRBD2 (5 bases). The V end was cut by 4 bases, the J end by 4 bases, with 17 bases between. The CDR3 totals 16 residues. CDR1 is ENHRY, CDR2 SYGVKD, per germline. The CDR3 sequence: CAISVEAAGEYNEQFF. The CDR3 DNA follows: TGTGCCATCAGTGTCGAGGCGGCGGGTGAGTACAATGAGCAGTTCTTC.

This chain joins TRBV19 and TRBJ2-7; tentative D call: TRBD1 (6 bases). In germline, CDR1 is LNHDA, CDR2 SQIVND (reference sequence). Trimming pared 3 bases from V and 1 base from J, leaving 22 bases between. The CDR3 is 18 amino acids. The CDR3 region is CASSIYDGGSAPSYEQYF. The CDR3 nucleotides are TGTGCCAGTAGTATTTACGATGGGGGCAGCGCGCCTTCCTACGAGCAGTACTTC. Full variable domain (rest looked up from reference TRBV19 and TRBJ2-7): DGGITQSPKYLFRKEGQNVTLSCEQNLNHDAMYWYRQDPGQGLRLIYYSQIVNDFQKGDIAEGYSVSREKKESFPLTVTSAQKNPTAFYLCASSIYDGGSAPSYEQYFGPGTRLTVT.

The V call is TRBV27, the J call TRBJ2-3, with D possibly being TRBD2 (5 bases). CDR1 and CDR2 (germline): MNHEY, SMNVEV (reference sequence). V gave up 5 bases and J gave up 0 bases, with 15 bases separating them. CDR3 length equals 16 residues. CDR3 nucleotide sequence: TGTGCCAGCAGTCCATGGGTGAGGGAAAGCACAGATACGCAGTATTTT. Encoded protein: CASSPWVRESTDTQYF.

Remarks on this clone: At one of its ends the junction is not consistent with the germline gene, which may arise from a read error. The chain couples TRBV2 to TRBJ1-6; D remains unclear. The CDR3 is 16 amino acids. The germline V gene encodes CDR1 SNHLY and CDR2 FYNNEI. For the CDR3, the DNA is TGTGCCAGCAGTGAAGCGCGTTTAAATGGCGGCTCACCCCCCCACTTT. Its translation is CASSEARLNGGSPPHF.

The V gene is TRBV6-5, the J gene TRBJ1-3; 7 bases align to TRBD1. Germline trimming cut 6 bases from V and 1 base from J; bases unmatched to any gene: 3. This CDR3 spans 14 amino acids. Germline V gives CDR1 MNHEY, CDR2 SVGAGI. CDR3 protein: CASRSTGSGNTIYF. As DNA, the CDR3 is TGTGCCAGCAGGTCGACAGGGTCTGGAAACACCATATATTTT.

The chain combines TRBV19 with TRBJ1-3, with 7 bases aligning to TRBD1. The CDR3 covers 15 residues. The germline V gene encodes CDR1 LNHDA and CDR2 SQIVND (reference sequence). The junction had 6 bases not matched to a gene; V was cut back by 7 bases and J by 0 bases. The CDR3 spells CASTTGVRSGNTIYF. CDR3 DNA sequence: TGTGCCAGTACAACAGGGGTCCGCTCTGGAAACACCATATATTTT.

This clone occurred a few times. The V and J genes are TRBV19 and TRBJ2-7, with no clear D. The CDR3 totals 13 residues. CDR1 is LNHDA, CDR2 SQIVND, per germline (reference sequence). Trimming cost V 4 bases and J 2 bases, with 9 bases left between them. DNA for the CDR3: TGTGCCAGTAGTACCGCCGGTACCTACGAGCAGTACTTC. Protein: CASSTAGTYEQYF.

The rearrangement joins TRBV29-1 to TRBJ1-5; 9 nucleotides align to TRBD1. This CDR3 region has 13 residues. Trimming took 7 bases from V and 7 from J; bases not matched to a gene: 8. Germline-derived CDR1 and CDR2 are SQVTM and ANQGSEA. As DNA, the CDR3 is TGCAGCGCGGGGGACAGGGAAGGACAGCCCCAGCATTTT. It yields the protein CSAGDREGQPQHF.

V is TRBV19 and J is TRBJ2-7; D gene unclear. CDR1 and CDR2 from the germline V gene are LNHDA and SQIVND (reference sequence). V was cut by 1 base and J by 3 bases, with 13 bases left in between. The CDR3 is 15 amino acids. The chain's CDR3 is CASSIVGGSIYEQYF. CDR3 bases: TGTGCCAGTAGTATAGTAGGCGGATCTATCTACGAGCAGTACTTC.

This chain's CDR3 is CASSLGGLAHNEQFF. CDR3 nucleotide sequence: TGTGCCAGCAGCTTAGGGGGTTTGGCACACAATGAGCAGTTCTTC. The rearrangement uses TRBV5-5 and TRBJ2-1, with D perhaps TRBD1 (6 bases). This CDR3 contains 15 residues. The germline CDR1 and CDR2 sequences are SGHKS and YYEKEE (reference sequence). V lost 2 bases and J lost 5, with 14 bases in between.

The rearrangement joins TRBV7-9 to TRBJ1-5; D is perhaps TRBD1 (6 bases). Germline V CDR1 and CDR2: SEHNR, FQNEAQ (reference sequence). The ends were cut back, 5 bases at V and 3 bases at J, with 17 bases in the middle. This CDR3 has 16 amino acids. The DNA for the CDR3 is TGTGCCAGCAGCCTGGACGTAGGGGGGGACAATCAGCCCCAGCATTTT. Protein sequence: CASSLDVGGDNQPQHF. Complete variable domain (other parts from reference TRBV7-9 and TRBJ1-5): DTGVSQNPRHKITKRGQNVTFRCDPISEHNRLYWYRQTLGQGPEFLTYFQNEAQLEKSRLLSDRFSAERPKGSFSTLEIQRTEQGDSAMYLCASSLDVGGDNQPQHFGDGTRLSIL.

The table lists this clone with a count of one. The V and J genes are TRBV28 and TRBJ2-1; 13 bases match TRBD2. Trimming cost V 6 bases and J 8 bases; bases outside gene matches: 10. There are 16 residues in the CDR3. Germline assignment: CDR1 MDHEN and CDR2 SYDVKM. Here the CDR3 DNA reads TGTGCCAGCAGGGGCTACGGACTAGCGGGAGATTATGAGCAGTTCTTC. Protein product: CASRGYGLAGDYEQFF. Full variable domain (remainder filled in from reference TRBV28 and TRBJ2-1): DVKVTQSSRYLVKRTGEKVFLECVQDMDHENMFWYRQDPGLGLRLIYFSYDVKMKEKGDIPEGYSVSREKKERFSLILESASTNQTSMYLCASRGYGLAGDYEQFFGPGTRLTVL.

About this clone itself: One junction end does not reproduce the germline sequence, and a read error may be involved. The chain has TRBV20-1 and TRBJ2-3; 8 bases agree with TRBD1. CDR1 and CDR2 (germline): DFQATT, SNEGSKA (reference sequence). CDR3 length: 11 residues. This CDR3 is CSAGTGGSYTF. CDR3 nucleotide sequence: TGCAGTGCTGGAACAGGGGGTTCCTACACTTTT.

The V gene is TRBV18, the J gene TRBJ1-5; no firm D call. Germline loops: CDR1 KGHSH, CDR2 LQKENI. Between the trimmed V and J ends, which lost 5 bases and 6 bases, there was a span of 11 bases. The CDR3 covers 13 residues. The CDR3 DNA reads as TGTGCCAGCTCAGCCGAAGGGAGTCAGCCCCAGCATTTT. It specifies CASSAEGSQPQHF.

The CDR3 DNA reads as TGTGCCAGCGGGATACCACAGGGGTCGTATGGCTACACCTTC. Residues: CASGIPQGSYGYTF. The genes are TRBV28 and TRBJ1-2; 7 bases are a match to TRBD1. CDR3 length: 14 residues. J gave up 5 bases and V 8 bases, and 11 bases lay outside the gene matches. The germline V gene encodes CDR1 MDHEN and CDR2 SYDVKM.

The V gene is TRBV5-4, the J gene TRBJ2-1; tentative D call: TRBD2 (6 bases). This CDR3 comprises 16 residues. Trimming took 3 bases from V and 0 from J, leaving 13 bases between them. CDR1 and CDR2 from the germline V gene are SGHNT and YYREEE (reference sequence). The DNA of the CDR3 is TGTGCCAGCAGCTCGGGACTTCCCCACTCCTACAATGAGCAGTTCTTC. Its protein product is CASSSGLPHSYNEQFF.

The V and J genes are TRBV6-1 and TRBJ2-2, with 7 nucleotides matching TRBD1. Trimming took 6 bases from V and 3 from J; bases not matched to a gene: 7. The CDR3 totals 15 residues. Germline CDR1 reads MNHNS; CDR2 reads SASEGT. This CDR3 reads CASRTRTGDTGELFF. In DNA form, the CDR3 reads TGTGCCAGCAGAACCCGGACAGGTGACACCGGGGAGCTGTTTTTT.

The chain recombines TRBV11-2 with TRBJ1-2; the D is unclear. The CDR3 contains 15 residues. V dropped 5 bases and J dropped 2 bases, with 15 bases sitting between them. Germline CDR1 and CDR2: SGHAT and FQNNGV. CDR3 region: CASSPYSDPNYGYTF. CDR3 coding DNA: TGTGCCAGCAGCCCCTACAGTGACCCAAACTATGGCTACACCTTC.

This clone turned up a few times. The chain couples TRBV25-1 to TRBJ2-2, with D perhaps matching TRBD1 (5 bases). The CDR3 loop spans 12 amino acids. Germline lookup yields CDR1 MGHDK and CDR2 SYGVNS. V was trimmed by 7 bases and J by 5 bases, leaving 8 bases between them. The CDR3 bases are TGTGCCAGCACCCCAGGGACCGGGGAGCTGTTTTTT. Translating it yields CASTPGTGELFF. Filled out from reference TRBV25-1 and TRBJ2-2, the complete variable domain reads EADIYQTPRYLVIGTGKKITLECSQTMGHDKMYWYQQDPGMELHLIHYSYGVNSTEKGDLSSESTVSRIRTEHFPLTLESARPSHTSQYLCASTPGTGELFFGEGSRLTVL.

The CDR3, as DNA: TGTGCCAGCAGAACCGGGACAGGGGCTTTCTACGAGCAGTACTTC. This gives the protein CASRTGTGAFYEQYF. V gene TRBV27 combines with J gene TRBJ2-7; 10 bases align to TRBD1. There are 15 residues in the CDR3. Germline V lookup: CDR1 MNHEY, CDR2 SMNVEV (reference sequence). The V gene end was trimmed by 6 bases and the J gene end by 3 bases; junction bases not matched to a gene: 8.

The chain joins TRBV15 to TRBJ2-1, with TRBD2 matching 8 bases. The CDR3 spans 18 residues. V shed 4 bases, J shed 4 bases, and the junction held 15 bases outside the gene matches. In germline, CDR1 is LNHNV, CDR2 YYDKDF (reference sequence). The CDR3, as DNA: TGTGCCACCAGCAATTTTTTTACCGGGACTAGTAGATACAATGAGCAGTTCTTC. Amino acid sequence: CATSNFFTGTSRYNEQFF.

V gene TRBV9 combines with J gene TRBJ2-1, with TRBD2 matching over 13 bases. The germline V gene encodes CDR1 SGDLS and CDR2 YYNGEE. The CDR3 is made up of 16 amino acids. Unmatched junction bases numbered 11, after V lost 9 bases and J lost 5 bases. The CDR3 region is CATTSGRPKPHNEQFF. The CDR3, as DNA: TGTGCCACGACTAGCGGGAGGCCGAAACCCCACAATGAGCAGTTCTTC.

The rearrangement joins TRBV5-4 to TRBJ2-1, with TRBD2 identical over 7 bases. The CDR3 is made up of 17 amino acids. The V segment lost 7 bases and the J segment 0 bases; nucleotides outside the gene matches: 13. Germline CDR1 is SGHNT and CDR2 is YYREEE (reference sequence). The CDR3 spells CASRSGTIMSSYNEQFF. The CDR3 DNA sequence: TGTGCCAGCCGATCCGGGACTATTATGAGCTCCTACAATGAGCAGTTCTTC. Combining the CDR3 with reference TRBV5-4 and TRBJ2-1 gives the whole variable domain ETGVTQSPTHLIKTRGQQVTLRCSSQSGHNTVSWYQQALGQGPQFIFQYYREEENGRGNFPPRFSGLQFPNYSSELNVNALELDDSALYLCASRSGTIMSSYNEQFFGPGTRLTVL.

The J gene is TRBJ2-5, the V gene TRBV19, with TRBD2 matching over 7 bases. In germline, CDR1 is LNHDA, CDR2 SQIVND (reference sequence). The CDR3 has 15 residues. After removal of 1 base from V and 2 bases from J, the junction contained 4 bases not matched to a gene. In nucleotides, the CDR3 is TGTGCCAGTAGTATAGGGCGTAGCGGGCAAGAGACCCAGTACTTC. Protein: CASSIGRSGQETQYF.